A few counts support the clone carrying this T cell receptor (beta chain). The CDR3 runs 14 residues. CDR1 KGHSH and CDR2 LQKENI come from the germline V gene. Trimming cost V 1 base and J 3 bases, with 9 bases left between them. Preparation of the TCRbeta library used unique molecular identifiers. One entry per CDR3 protein results from TCRdb running MiXCR on the PCR reads. The sample holds 350,000 to 450,000 distinct CDR3 sequences, over 20% seen once. The source of the sample is a study of T-cell reconstitution after alpha-beta-depleted transplantation in children. The clonotype comes from a human donor who donated a stem cell graft to a child with acute myeloid leukemia. The material was PBMCs from the stem cell graft donor, obtained from the stem cell graft. This chain links TRBV18 with TRBJ1-1; no reliable D call. The CDR3 sequence is CASSPLASDTEAFF. The CDR3, as DNA: TGTGCCAGCTCACCACTGGCGTCTGACACTGAAGCTTTCTTT.